This paragraph reports one T cell receptor (beta chain). The entry originates in a study of T-cell memory formation after mild COVID-19. From the 5' RACE reads, TCRdb called clonotypes with MiXCR, one entry per CDR3 protein. The sample carries more than 150,000 distinct CDR3 sequences, around a sixth recorded once. Material for sequencing was PBMCs or a T cell subset sorted from them (not recorded which). This clonotype originated in a man between 18 and 29 years old who had mild COVID-19 (a few samples of this study predate the infection). Cell type and time point are not known.

CDR3 amino acids: CAISESVDRGSPLHF. CDR3 DNA: TGTGCCATCAGTGAGTCGGTTGACCGCGGTTCACCCCTCCACTTT. The rearrangement uses TRBV10-3 and TRBJ1-6; D is unresolved. The CDR3 is made up of 15 amino acids. Trimming shortened V by 0 bases and J by 9 bases, and 12 bases separated the two germline ends. CDR1 is ENHRY and CDR2 is SYGVKD in the germline V gene.